The 13 T cell receptor beta chains below come from one sample, sequenced in a study of T cell clones after liver transplantation. This table comes from immunoSEQ multiplex PCR, and its TCRdb copy is limited to in-frame clones, with some not included. The sample has about 45,000 clones, 86% seen once. Sequencing was performed on CD4+ T cells from blood, taken 24 months after liver transplant. All receptors derive from a human patient who received a liver transplant. T cells may partly derive from the graft donor.

This clone appeared once. V and J are TRBV25-1 and TRBJ1-2, with D possibly being TRBD1 (5 bases). The CDR3 has 14 amino acids. V was clipped by 6 bases and J by 7 bases, with 18 bases between them. Germline V CDR1 and CDR2: MGHDK, SYGVNS. The CDR3 here is CASRDGGGARGYTF. The CDR3, as DNA: TGTGCCAGCAGGGATGGCGGGGGAGCACGTGGCTACACCTTC.

The V call is TRBV11-2, the J call TRBJ1-1; 7 bases are a match to TRBD1. J lost 10 bases, V lost 5 bases, and 13 bases had no gene match. Germline-derived CDR1 and CDR2 are SGHAT and FQNNGV. This CDR3 comprises 14 residues. The CDR3: CASSNSTGVRGAFF. DNA for the CDR3: TGTGCCAGCAGCAATAGTACAGGGGTTCGGGGAGCTTTCTTT.

The chain carries TRBV6-6 and TRBJ2-6, with 11 bases fitting TRBD2. CDR3 length: 16 amino acids. The germline gives CDR1 MNHNY, CDR2 SVGAGI (reference sequence). Germline trimming cut 8 bases from V and 0 bases from J; bases unmatched to any gene: 3. The CDR3, as DNA: TGTGCCAGCTCCGGACTAGCGGGCTCTGGGGCCAACGTCCTGACTTTC. This encodes CASSGLAGSGANVLTF.

This sequence joins TRBV19 and TRBJ2-6, with 9 bases lining up with TRBD1. Germline V CDR1 and CDR2: LNHDA, SQIVND (reference sequence). This CDR3 is 18 amino acids long. V lost 3 bases and J lost 0; bases outside the gene matches: 6. The CDR3 nucleotides read TGTGCCAGTAGTATGACCGGGACAGGGCTCTCTGGGGCCAACGTCCTGACTTTC. Translating gives CASSMTGTGLSGANVLTF.

The genes are TRBV2 and TRBJ1-1, with D perhaps matching TRBD1 (5 bases). V shed 5 bases and J shed 5 bases, with 12 bases lying between them. The CDR3 runs to 13 residues. The V gene's germline CDR1 is SNHLY and CDR2 FYNNEI. The CDR3 here is CASSLSDRTEAFF. The CDR3 DNA reads TGTGCCAGCAGTTTAAGTGACAGAACTGAAGCTTTCTTT. The full variable domain, rest sourced from reference TRBV2 and TRBJ1-1, is EPEVTQTPSHQVTQMGQEVILRCVPISNHLYFYWYRQILGQKVEFLVSFYNNEISEKSEIFDDQFSVERPDGSNFTLKIRSTKLEDSAMYFCASSLSDRTEAFFGQGTRLTVV.

This sequence joins TRBV5-1 and TRBJ2-7; D is ambiguous. V lost 5 bases to trimming and J lost 5 bases, with 11 bases between them. In germline, CDR1 is SGHRS, CDR2 YFSETQ. The CDR3 has 12 residues. DNA of the CDR3: TGCGCCAGCAGGATAGATTGGGACGAGCAGTACTTC. Its protein is CASRIDWDEQYF.

This chain links TRBV5-6 with TRBJ1-2, with TRBD1 as a possible D gene (5 bases). The CDR3 has 15 amino acids. Per the germline V gene, CDR1 is SGHDT and CDR2 is YYEEEE. V gave up 7 bases and J gave up 4 bases, with 20 bases separating them. CDR3 sequence reads: CASSSPGRLFYGYTF. CDR3 sequence (DNA): TGTGCCAGCTCCAGTCCGGGACGACTATTCTATGGCTACACCTTC.

This sequence joins TRBV7-8 and TRBJ1-2; tentative D call: TRBD1 (5 bases). Between the trimmed V and J ends, which lost 5 bases and 8 bases, there was a span of 15 bases. Germline values: CDR1 SGHVS, CDR2 FQNEAQ. The CDR3 totals 13 residues. CDR3 nucleotides: TGTGCCAGCAGCGGTGGGGCAGGAGGGGGCTACACCTTC. Protein sequence: CASSGGAGGGYTF.

This clone was seen a few times. The chain is built from TRBV5-4 and TRBJ1-2; 10 bases are a match to TRBD1. The V and J ends lost 3 bases and 2 bases, in that order; junction bases with no gene match: 7. Germline lookup yields CDR1 SGHNT and CDR2 YYREEE (reference sequence). The CDR3 consists of 16 residues. CDR3: CASSSPTGGRNYGYTF. The CDR3 DNA sequence: TGTGCCAGCAGCTCCCCGACAGGGGGCCGGAACTATGGCTACACCTTC.

The CDR3 region is CASSQGDRVNQPQHF. The CDR3 DNA is TGTGCCAGCAGTCAGGGGGACAGGGTGAATCAGCCCCAGCATTTT. The chain has TRBV6-6 and TRBJ1-5; TRBD1 matches at 9 bases. J gave up 4 bases and V 5 bases, and 6 bases lay outside the gene matches. The CDR3 covers 15 residues. CDR1 is MNHNY, CDR2 SVGAGI, per germline (reference sequence).

This clone was found a few times. The chain employs TRBV2 and TRBJ1-1, with TRBD1 identical over 10 bases. This CDR3 has 13 amino acids. Per germline, CDR1 SNHLY and CDR2 FYNNEI. J gave up 6 bases and V 6 bases, and 4 bases lay outside the gene matches. This chain's CDR3 is CASRGQGLAEAFF. The CDR3 region has the DNA TGTGCCAGCAGGGGACAGGGGCTGGCTGAAGCTTTCTTT. The whole variable domain, remainder taken from reference TRBV2 and TRBJ1-1, is EPEVTQTPSHQVTQMGQEVILRCVPISNHLYFYWYRQILGQKVEFLVSFYNNEISEKSEIFDDQFSVERPDGSNFTLKIRSTKLEDSAMYFCASRGQGLAEAFFGQGTRLTVV.

This chain joins TRBV6-5 and TRBJ1-1; tentatively, D is TRBD1 (6 bases). V shed 5 bases and J shed 4 bases, with 11 bases lying between them. Germline CDR1 MNHEY, CDR2 SVGAGI. The CDR3 loop spans 13 amino acids. The CDR3 spells CASSKQGGTEAFF. CDR3 coding DNA: TGTGCCAGCAGTAAACAGGGTGGCACTGAAGCTTTCTTT.

J is TRBJ2-3 and V is TRBV5-6; the D call may be TRBD1 or TRBD2 (5 bases each). The ends were cut back, 5 bases at V and 1 base at J, with 20 bases in the middle. The CDR3 runs to 17 residues. CDR1 is SGHDT, CDR2 YYEEEE, per germline. CDR3: CASSLTTGTTGTDTQYF. The CDR3 bases are TGTGCCAGCAGTCTTACTACCGGGACGACCGGCACAGATACGCAGTATTTT.